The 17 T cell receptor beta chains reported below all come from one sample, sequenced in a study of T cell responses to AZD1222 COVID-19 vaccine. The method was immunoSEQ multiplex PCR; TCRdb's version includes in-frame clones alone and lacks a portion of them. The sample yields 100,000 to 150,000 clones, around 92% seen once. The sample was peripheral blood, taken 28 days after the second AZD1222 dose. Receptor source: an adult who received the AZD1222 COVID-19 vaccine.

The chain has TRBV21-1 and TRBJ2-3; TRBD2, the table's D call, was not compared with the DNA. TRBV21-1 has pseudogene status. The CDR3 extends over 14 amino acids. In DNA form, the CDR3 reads TGTGCCATCGGCAGCGGGGGGGCAGGAGATACGCAGTATTTT. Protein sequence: CAIGSGGAGDTQYF.

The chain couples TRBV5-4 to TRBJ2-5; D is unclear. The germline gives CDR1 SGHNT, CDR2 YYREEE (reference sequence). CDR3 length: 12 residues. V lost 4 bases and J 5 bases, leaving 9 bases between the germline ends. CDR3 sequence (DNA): TGTGCCAGCAGCCACCAGGCGGAGACCCAGTACTTC. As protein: CASSHQAETQYF.

The CDR3 DNA is TGTGCCAGCAGTTCAACTGTGGACTATGGCTACACCTTC. Its protein product is CASSSTVDYGYTF. The genes are TRBV12-3 or TRBV12-4 and TRBJ1-2; D is undetermined. The CDR3 has 13 amino acids. Trimming removed 4 bases from V and 3 bases from J, with 9 bases in between.

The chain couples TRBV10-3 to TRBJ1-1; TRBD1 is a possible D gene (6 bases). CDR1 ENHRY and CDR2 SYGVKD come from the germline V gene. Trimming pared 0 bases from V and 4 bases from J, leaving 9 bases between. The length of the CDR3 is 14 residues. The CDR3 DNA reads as TGTGCCATCAGTGAGTCTGTAGGGGGCACTGAAGCTTTCTTT. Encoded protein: CAISESVGGTEAFF.

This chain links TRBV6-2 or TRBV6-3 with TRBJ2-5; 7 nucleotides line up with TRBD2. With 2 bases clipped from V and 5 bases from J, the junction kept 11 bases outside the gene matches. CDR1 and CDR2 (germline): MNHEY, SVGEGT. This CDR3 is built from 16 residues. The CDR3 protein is CASSYRTSGVKETQYF. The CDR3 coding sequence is TGTGCCAGCAGTTACCGCACGAGCGGGGTTAAGGAGACCCAGTACTTC.

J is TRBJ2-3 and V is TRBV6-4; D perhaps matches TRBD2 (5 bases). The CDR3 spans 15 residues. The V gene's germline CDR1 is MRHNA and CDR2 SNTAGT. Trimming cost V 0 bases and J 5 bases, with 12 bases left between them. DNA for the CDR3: TGTGCCAGCAGTGACTCGAGCGGTTCTGGAGATACGCAGTATTTT. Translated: CASSDSSGSGDTQYF.

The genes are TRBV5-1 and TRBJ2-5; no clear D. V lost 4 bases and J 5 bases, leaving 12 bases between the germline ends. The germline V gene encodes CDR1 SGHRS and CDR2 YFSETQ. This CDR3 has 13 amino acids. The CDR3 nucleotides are TGCGCCAGCAGCAGGACCCTAGGGGAGACCCAGTACTTC. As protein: CASSRTLGETQYF.

The CDR3 here is CASSLGTFNEKLFF. In DNA form, the CDR3 reads TGTGCCAGCTCCCTGGGGACTTTTAATGAAAAACTGTTTTTT. The V and J genes are TRBV28 and TRBJ1-4, with TRBD1 as a possible D gene (5 bases). V lost 8 bases to trimming and J lost 4 bases, with 14 bases between them. Germline V CDR1 and CDR2: MDHEN, SYDVKM. This CDR3 spans 14 amino acids.

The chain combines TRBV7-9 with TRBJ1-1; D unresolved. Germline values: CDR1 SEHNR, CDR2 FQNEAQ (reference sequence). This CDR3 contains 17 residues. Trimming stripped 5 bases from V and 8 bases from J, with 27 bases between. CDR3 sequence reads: CASSPRLKHAITPEAFF. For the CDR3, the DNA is TGTGCCAGCAGCCCAAGGTTAAAGCACGCCATTACACCAGAAGCTTTCTTT.

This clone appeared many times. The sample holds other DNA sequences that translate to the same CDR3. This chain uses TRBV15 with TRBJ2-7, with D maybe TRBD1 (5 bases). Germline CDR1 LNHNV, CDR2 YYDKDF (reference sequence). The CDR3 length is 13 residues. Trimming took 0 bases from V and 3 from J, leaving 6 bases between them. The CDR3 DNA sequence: TGTGCCACCAGCAGAGAGACAGACTACGAGCAGTACTTC. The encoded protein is CATSRETDYEQYF.

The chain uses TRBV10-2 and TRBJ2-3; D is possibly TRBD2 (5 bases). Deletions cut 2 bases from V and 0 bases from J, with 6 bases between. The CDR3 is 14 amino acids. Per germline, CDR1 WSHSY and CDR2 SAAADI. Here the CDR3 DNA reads TGCGCCAGCAGTGAGCGGGGAAGCACAGATACGCAGTATTTT. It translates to CASSERGSTDTQYF.

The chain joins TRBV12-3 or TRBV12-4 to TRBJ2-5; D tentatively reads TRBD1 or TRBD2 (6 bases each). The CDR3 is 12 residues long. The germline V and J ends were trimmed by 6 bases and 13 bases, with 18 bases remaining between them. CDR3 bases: TGTGCCAGCAGCTGGGGGCGGGACACCGTGTACTTC. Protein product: CASSWGRDTVYF.

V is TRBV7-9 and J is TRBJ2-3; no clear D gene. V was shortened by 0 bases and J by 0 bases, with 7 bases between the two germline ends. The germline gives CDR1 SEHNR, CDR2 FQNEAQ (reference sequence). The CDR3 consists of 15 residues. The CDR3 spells CASSLAGSSTDTQYF. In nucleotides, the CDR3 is TGTGCCAGCAGCTTAGCCGGCAGTAGCACAGATACGCAGTATTTT.

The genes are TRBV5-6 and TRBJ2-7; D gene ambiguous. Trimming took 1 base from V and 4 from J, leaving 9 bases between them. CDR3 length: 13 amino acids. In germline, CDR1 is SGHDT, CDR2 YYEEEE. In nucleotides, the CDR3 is TGTGCCAGCAGCTTGTTGGGGTTTTACGAGCAGTACTTC. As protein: CASSLLGFYEQYF.

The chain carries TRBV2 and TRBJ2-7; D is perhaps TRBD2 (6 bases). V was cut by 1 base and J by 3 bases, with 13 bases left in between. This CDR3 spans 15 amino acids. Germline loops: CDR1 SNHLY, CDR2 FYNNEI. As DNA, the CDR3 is TGTGCCAGCAGTGAAGAACGCCAGGGAGGCTACGAGCAGTACTTC. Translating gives CASSEERQGGYEQYF.

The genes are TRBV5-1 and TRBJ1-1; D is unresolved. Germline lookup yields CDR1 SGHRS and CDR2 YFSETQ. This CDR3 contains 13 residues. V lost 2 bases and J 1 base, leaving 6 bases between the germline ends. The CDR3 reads CASSFIGNTEAFF. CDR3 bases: TGCGCCAGCAGCTTCATTGGGAACACTGAAGCTTTCTTT.

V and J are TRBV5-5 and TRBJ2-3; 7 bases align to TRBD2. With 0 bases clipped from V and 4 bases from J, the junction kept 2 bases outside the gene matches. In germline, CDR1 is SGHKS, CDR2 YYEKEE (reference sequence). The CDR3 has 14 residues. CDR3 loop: CASSLGGGADTQYF. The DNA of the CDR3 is TGTGCCAGCAGCTTGGGTGGGGGGGCAGATACGCAGTATTTT.